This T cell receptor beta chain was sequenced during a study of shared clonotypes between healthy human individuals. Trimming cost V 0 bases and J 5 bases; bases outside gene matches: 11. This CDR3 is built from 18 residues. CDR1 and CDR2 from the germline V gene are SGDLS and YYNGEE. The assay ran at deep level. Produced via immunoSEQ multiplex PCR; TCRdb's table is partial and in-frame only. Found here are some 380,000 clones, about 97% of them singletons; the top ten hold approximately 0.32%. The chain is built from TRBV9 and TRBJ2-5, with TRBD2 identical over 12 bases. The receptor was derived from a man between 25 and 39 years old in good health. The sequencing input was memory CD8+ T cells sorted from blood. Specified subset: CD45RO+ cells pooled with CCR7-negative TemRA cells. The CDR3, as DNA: TGTGCCAGCAGCGTAGGAGGGCTAGCGGGAGGGCCGCGGGAGACCCAGTACTTC. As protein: CASSVGGLAGGPRETQYF.